This TCR beta chain was profiled in a study of blood T cell repertoires in COVID-19. About the research overall: Collection of acute and convalescent COVID-19 samples took place in the United States, Italy and Spain.

The germline V gene encodes CDR1 MNHEY and CDR2 SMNVEV (reference sequence). This CDR3 spans 14 amino acids. Trimming removed 6 bases from V and 7 bases from J; junction bases left unmatched: 6. Participant age was roughly 18 to 95 years, and participants resided in about 25 US areas. Individuals in the exposed group had encountered a COVID-19 case within 2 weeks preceding study entry. Per the original data handling: Amplifying reference gene primers gave estimates of nucleated cell counts. Assay: immunoSEQ multiplex PCR; the TCRdb copy retains only in-frame clones and omits some. The V and J calls and clone size are taken from that table; D and trimming were inferred from the DNA. The sample gives hundreds of thousands of clones, over 75% of which show up once; 1.4% to 1.5% is in the top ten.

The receptor was derived from a woman aged 18-29 years who had been exposed to COVID-19. The sequencing input was PBMCs or T cells enriched from blood (not recorded which). The chain combines TRBV27 with TRBJ1-4, with 9 bases identical to TRBD1. DNA of the CDR3: TGTGCCAGCAGAACAGGGGGCATTGGTGAAAAACTGTTTTTT. Translating gives CASRTGGIGEKLFF. Complete variable domain (other parts from reference TRBV27 and TRBJ1-4): EAQVTQNPRYLITVTGKKLTVTCSQNMNHEYMSWYRQDPGLGLRQIYYSMNVEVTDKGDVPEGYKVSRKEKRNFPLILESPSPNQTSLYFCASRTGGIGEKLFFGSGTQLSVL.